Sequencing of this T cell receptor beta chain was carried out in a study of CD8 T cells in ankylosing spondylitis. Overall study results and limits: One TCR beta motif, made up of 7 or 8 highly homologous variants, appeared characteristic of ankylosing spondylitis blood.

Of note for this clonotype: The antigen is unknown.

Trimming removed 5 bases from V and 5 bases from J; junction bases left unmatched: 9. This CDR3 comprises 17 residues. Germline values: CDR1 LGHNT, CDR2 FRNRAP. Researchers built TCR beta libraries using quantitative 5'-RACE with molecular barcodes. From the 5' RACE reads, TCRdb called clonotypes with MiXCR, one entry per CDR3 protein. The table includes over 400,000 distinct CDR3 sequences, roughly 26% detected once. This TCR derives from a male donor with ankylosing spondylitis. Sequencing was performed on blood, either unsorted or a sorted T cell fraction (not recorded which). V gene TRBV12-5 combines with J gene TRBJ2-5; TRBD2 matches at 15 bases. In DNA form, the CDR3 reads TGTGCTAGTGGTCCTACGGGACTAGCGGGAGGAGAGGAGACCCAGTACTTC. This translates into CASGPTGLAGGEETQYF.